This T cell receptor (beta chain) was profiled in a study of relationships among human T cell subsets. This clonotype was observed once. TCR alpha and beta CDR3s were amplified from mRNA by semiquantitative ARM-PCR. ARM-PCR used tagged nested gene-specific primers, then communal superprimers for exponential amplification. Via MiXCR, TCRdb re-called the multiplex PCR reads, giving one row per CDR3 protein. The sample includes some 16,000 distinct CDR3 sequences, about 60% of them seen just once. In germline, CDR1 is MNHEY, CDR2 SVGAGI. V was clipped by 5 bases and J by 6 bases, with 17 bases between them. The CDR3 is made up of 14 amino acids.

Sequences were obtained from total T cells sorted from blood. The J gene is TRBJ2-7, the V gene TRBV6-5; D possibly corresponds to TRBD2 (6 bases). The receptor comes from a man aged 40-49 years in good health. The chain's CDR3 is CASSPRLDPREQYF. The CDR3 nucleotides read TGTGCCAGCAGTCCTCGACTAGATCCGCGCGAGCAGTACTTC.